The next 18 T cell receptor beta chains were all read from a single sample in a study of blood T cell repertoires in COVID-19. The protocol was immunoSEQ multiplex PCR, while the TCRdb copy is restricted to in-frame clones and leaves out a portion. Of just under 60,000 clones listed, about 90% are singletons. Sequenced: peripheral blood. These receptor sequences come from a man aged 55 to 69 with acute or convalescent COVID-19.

The CDR3 loop is CASSVWTGPNEKLFF. In DNA, the CDR3 is TGCGCCAGCAGCGTATGGACAGGGCCTAATGAAAAACTGTTTTTT. The chain carries TRBV4-1 and TRBJ1-4; 8 positions match TRBD1. This CDR3 has 15 residues. Trimming removed 5 bases from V and 3 bases from J; junction bases left unmatched: 5. Germline CDR1 and CDR2: MGHRA and YSYEKL.

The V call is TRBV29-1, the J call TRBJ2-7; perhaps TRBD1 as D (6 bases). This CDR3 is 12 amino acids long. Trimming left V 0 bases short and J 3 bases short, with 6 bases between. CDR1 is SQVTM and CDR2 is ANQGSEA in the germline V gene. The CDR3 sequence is CSVEEGGYEQYF. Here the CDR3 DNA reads TGCAGCGTTGAAGAAGGGGGCTACGAGCAGTACTTC.

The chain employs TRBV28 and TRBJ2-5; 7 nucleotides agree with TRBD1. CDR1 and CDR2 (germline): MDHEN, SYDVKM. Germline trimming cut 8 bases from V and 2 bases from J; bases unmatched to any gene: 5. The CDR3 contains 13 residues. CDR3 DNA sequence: TGTGCCAGCGTAGACAGGGCTCAAGAGACCCAGTACTTC. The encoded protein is CASVDRAQETQYF.

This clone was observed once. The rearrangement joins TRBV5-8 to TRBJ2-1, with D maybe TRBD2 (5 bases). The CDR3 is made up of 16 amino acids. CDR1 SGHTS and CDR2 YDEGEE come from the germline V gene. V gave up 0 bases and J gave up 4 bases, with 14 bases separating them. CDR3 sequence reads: CASSLELSGFYNEQFF. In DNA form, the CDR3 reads TGTGCCAGCAGCTTGGAATTGAGCGGCTTTTACAATGAGCAGTTCTTC.

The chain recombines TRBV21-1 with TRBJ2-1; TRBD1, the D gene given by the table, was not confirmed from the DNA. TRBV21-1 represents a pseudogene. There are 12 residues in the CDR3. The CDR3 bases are TGTGCCAGCACCAAGGGCTGTTTTGAGCAGTTCTTC. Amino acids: CASTKGCFEQFF.

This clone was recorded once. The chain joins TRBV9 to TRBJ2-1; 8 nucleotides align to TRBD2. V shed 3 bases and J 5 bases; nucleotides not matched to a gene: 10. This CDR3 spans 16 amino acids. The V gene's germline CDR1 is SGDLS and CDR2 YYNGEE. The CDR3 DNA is TGTGCCAGCAGCGGGACCCTAGCGGGCGACAACAATGAGCAGTTCTTC. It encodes CASSGTLAGDNNEQFF.

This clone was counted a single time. As DNA, the CDR3 is TGTGCCAGCAGTTCCGTGACAGGGGGCAGGACTGAAGCTTTCTTT. Translating gives CASSSVTGGRTEAFF. The V gene is TRBV28, the J gene TRBJ1-1, with 10 positions matching TRBD1. There are 15 residues in the CDR3. In germline, CDR1 is MDHEN, CDR2 SYDVKM. J lost 5 bases, V lost 4 bases, and 7 bases had no gene match.

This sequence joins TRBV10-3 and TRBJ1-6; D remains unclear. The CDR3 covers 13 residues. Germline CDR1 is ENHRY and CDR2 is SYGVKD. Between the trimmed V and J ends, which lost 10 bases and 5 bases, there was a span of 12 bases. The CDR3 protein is CATLQTHNSPLHF. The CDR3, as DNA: TGTGCCACCCTGCAGACACATAATTCACCCCTCCACTTT.

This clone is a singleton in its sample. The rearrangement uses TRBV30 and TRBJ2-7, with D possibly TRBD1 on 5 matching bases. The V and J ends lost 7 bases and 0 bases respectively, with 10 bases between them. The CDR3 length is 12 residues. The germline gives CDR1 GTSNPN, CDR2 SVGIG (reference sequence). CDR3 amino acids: CAYRTPSYEQYF. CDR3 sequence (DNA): TGTGCCTACCGGACACCCTCCTACGAGCAGTACTTC.

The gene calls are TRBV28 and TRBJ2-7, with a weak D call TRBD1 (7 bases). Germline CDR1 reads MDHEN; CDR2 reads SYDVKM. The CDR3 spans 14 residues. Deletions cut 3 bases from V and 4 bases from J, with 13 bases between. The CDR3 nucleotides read TGTGCCAGCAGTTTCGGCCAGGGGGGATACGAGCAGTACTTC. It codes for CASSFGQGGYEQYF.

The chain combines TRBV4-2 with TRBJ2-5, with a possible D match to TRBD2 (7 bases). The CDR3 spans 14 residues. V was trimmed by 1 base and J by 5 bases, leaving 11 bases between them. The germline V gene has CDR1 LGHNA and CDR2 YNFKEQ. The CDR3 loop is CASSQGEGGETQYF. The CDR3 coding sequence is TGTGCCAGCAGCCAAGGGGAGGGGGGGGAGACCCAGTACTTC.

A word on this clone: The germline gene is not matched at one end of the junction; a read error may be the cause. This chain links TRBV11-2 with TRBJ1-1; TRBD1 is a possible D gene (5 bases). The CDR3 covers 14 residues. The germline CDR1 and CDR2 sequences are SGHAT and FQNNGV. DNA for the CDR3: TGTGCCAGCAGCTTAGATTGGTCGGACACCGAAGCTTTCTTT. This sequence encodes CASSLDWSDTEAFF.

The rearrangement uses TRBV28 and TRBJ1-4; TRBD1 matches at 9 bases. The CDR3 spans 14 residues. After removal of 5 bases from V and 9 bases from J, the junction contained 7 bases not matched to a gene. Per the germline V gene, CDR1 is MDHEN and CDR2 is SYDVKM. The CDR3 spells CASSLPGQGKKLFF. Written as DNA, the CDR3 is TGTGCCAGCAGTCTCCCCGGACAGGGGAAAAAACTGTTTTTT. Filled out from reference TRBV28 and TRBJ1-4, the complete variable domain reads DVKVTQSSRYLVKRTGEKVFLECVQDMDHENMFWYRQDPGLGLRLIYFSYDVKMKEKGDIPEGYSVSREKKERFSLILESASTNQTSMYLCASSLPGQGKKLFFGSGTQLSVL.

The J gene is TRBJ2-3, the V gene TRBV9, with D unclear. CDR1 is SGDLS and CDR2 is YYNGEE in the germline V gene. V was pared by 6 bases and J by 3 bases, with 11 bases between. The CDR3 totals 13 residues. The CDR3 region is CASTKFGTDTQYF. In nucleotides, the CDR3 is TGTGCCAGCACCAAATTCGGGACAGATACGCAGTATTTT.

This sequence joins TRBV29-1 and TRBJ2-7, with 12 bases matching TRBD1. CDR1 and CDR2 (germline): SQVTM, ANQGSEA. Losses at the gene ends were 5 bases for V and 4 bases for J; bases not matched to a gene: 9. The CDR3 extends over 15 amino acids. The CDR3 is CSVLRPGQGAYEQYF. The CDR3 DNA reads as TGCAGCGTTTTAAGACCGGGACAGGGGGCTTACGAGCAGTACTTC.

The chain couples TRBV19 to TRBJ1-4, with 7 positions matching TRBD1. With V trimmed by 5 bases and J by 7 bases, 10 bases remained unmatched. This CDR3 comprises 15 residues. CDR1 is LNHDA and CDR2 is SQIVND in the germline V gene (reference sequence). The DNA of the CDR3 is TGTGCCAGTAGTCCTCCGGGACAGTGGGGTGAAAAACTGTTTTTT. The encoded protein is CASSPPGQWGEKLFF.

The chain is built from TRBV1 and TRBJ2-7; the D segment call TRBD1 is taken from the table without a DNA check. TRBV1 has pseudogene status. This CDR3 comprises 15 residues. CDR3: CTSSRPGQGTYEQYF. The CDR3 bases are TGCACCAGCAGCCGACCGGGACAGGGTACCTACGAGCAGTACTTC.

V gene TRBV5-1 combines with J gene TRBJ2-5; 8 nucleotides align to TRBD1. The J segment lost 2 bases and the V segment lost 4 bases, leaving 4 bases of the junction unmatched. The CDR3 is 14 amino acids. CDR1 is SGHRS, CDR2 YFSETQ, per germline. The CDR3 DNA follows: TGCGCCAGCAGCCTAGGGACAGGTCAAGAGACCCAGTACTTC. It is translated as CASSLGTGQETQYF.